The 27 T cell receptor beta chains reported below all come from one sample, sequenced in a study of CD8 T cells in Susac syndrome. Random hexamers were used to reverse transcribe 0.5 to 1 ug of RNA. TCRdb recomputed calls from the immunoSEQ multiplex PCR reads with MiXCR, one row per CDR3 protein. The sample carries some 150,000 distinct CDR3 sequences, approximately 94% recorded once. Sequencing used CD8+ T cells from PBMCs. These receptors originate from a human donor with multiple sclerosis.

The rearrangement joins TRBV18 to TRBJ2-3; TRBD2 agrees at 9 bases. V was clipped by 4 bases and J by 2 bases; unmatched bases: 7. The CDR3 has 16 amino acids. CDR1 is KGHSH and CDR2 is LQKENI in the germline V gene. The CDR3 DNA reads as TGTGCCAGCTCACGGGATGGCGGGGGGGCCACAGATACGCAGTATTTT. Translation: CASSRDGGGATDTQYF.

The chain couples TRBV5-1 to TRBJ2-7, with D perhaps matching TRBD1 (5 bases). Germline V lookup: CDR1 SGHRS, CDR2 YFSETQ. The CDR3 loop spans 13 amino acids. Trimming pared 0 bases from V and 6 bases from J, leaving 10 bases between. The CDR3 DNA is TGCGCCAGCAGCTTGGCGTCAGGGCGCGAGCAGTACTTC. It yields the protein CASSLASGREQYF. Variable domain in full (rest from reference TRBV5-1 and TRBJ2-7): KAGVTQTPRYLIKTRGQQVTLSCSPISGHRSVSWYQQTPGQGLQFLFEYFSETQRNKGNFPGRFSGRQFSNSRSEMNVSTLELGDSALYLCASSLASGREQYFGPGTRLTVT.

The chain links TRBV20-1 to TRBJ2-1; weak D call: TRBD2 (5 bases). The germline gives CDR1 DFQATT, CDR2 SNEGSKA (reference sequence). The CDR3 contains 15 residues. V lost 6 bases and J 7 bases, leaving 22 bases between the germline ends. The CDR3 loop is CSANSRLDFRNEQFF. The CDR3 nucleotides read TGCAGTGCAAATTCGAGACTGGACTTCCGGAATGAGCAGTTCTTC.

In its sample, this clonotype was seen once. The chain carries TRBV29-1 and TRBJ2-5, with 14 bases lining up with TRBD2. Per germline, CDR1 SQVTM and CDR2 ANQGSEA. V shed 1 base and J 3 bases; nucleotides not matched to a gene: 10. The CDR3 extends over 18 amino acids. DNA for the CDR3: TGCAGCGTTGAAGTGGGACTAGCGGGGGTGTCGACCGAAGAGACCCAGTACTTC. Protein product: CSVEVGLAGVSTEETQYF.

This clonotype was seen only once. The rearrangement links TRBV30 to TRBJ1-2, with D maybe TRBD1 (6 bases). Germline V CDR1 and CDR2: GTSNPN, SVGIG (reference sequence). V was clipped by 1 base and J by 4 bases, with 22 bases between them. The CDR3 consists of 17 residues. The CDR3: CAWSGQQGSEVLYGYTF. In DNA form, the CDR3 reads TGTGCCTGGAGTGGCCAACAGGGCTCGGAGGTTCTCTATGGCTACACCTTC.

The chain has TRBV28 and TRBJ2-5; the match to TRBD1 covers 7 bases. Germline lookup yields CDR1 MDHEN and CDR2 SYDVKM. V lost 6 bases to trimming and J lost 4 bases; unmatched junction nucleotides: 8. The CDR3 has 14 residues. The CDR3 reads CASSPDRVRETQYF. The CDR3 DNA reads as TGTGCCAGCAGCCCCGACAGGGTTCGAGAGACCCAGTACTTC.

This sequence joins TRBV2 and TRBJ2-4; no clear D gene. Germline CDR1 SNHLY, CDR2 FYNNEI. The CDR3 consists of 14 residues. V lost 4 bases to trimming and J lost 0 bases, with 7 bases between them. DNA of the CDR3: TGTGCCAGCAGTGCCGTTATAGCCAAAAACATTCAGTACTTC. It is translated as CASSAVIAKNIQYF.

About this clonotype: One junction end disagrees with the germline gene, perhaps due to a read error. The chain joins TRBV29-1 to TRBJ1-1, with a possible D match to TRBD1 (5 bases). CDR1 and CDR2 (germline): SQVTM, ANQGSEA. The CDR3 sequence is 12 residues long. The CDR3 spells CSARERATGAFF. CDR3 in DNA: TGCAGCGCCAGGGAACGGGCCACTGGAGCTTTCTTT.

V and J are TRBV13 and TRBJ2-4; D ambiguous. The germline gives CDR1 PRHDT, CDR2 FYEKMQ (reference sequence). The V and J ends lost 2 bases and 6 bases respectively, with 11 bases between them. The CDR3 totals 14 residues. This CDR3 is CASSLKPAGNIQYF. CDR3 bases: TGTGCCAGCAGCTTAAAACCCGCCGGAAACATTCAGTACTTC.

The rearrangement uses TRBV20-1 and TRBJ1-2; maybe TRBD1 (5 bases). CDR3 length: 9 residues. Germline CDR1 reads DFQATT; CDR2 reads SNEGSKA (reference sequence). The CDR3 sequence: CRSPGLYTF. The CDR3 DNA follows: TGCAGGAGTCCGGGACTCTACACCTTC.

The V and J genes are TRBV4-1 and TRBJ2-7, with D unresolved. This CDR3 is 13 amino acids long. V lost 0 bases, J lost 5 bases, and 8 bases lay in between. The germline V gene encodes CDR1 MGHRA and CDR2 YSYEKL. For the CDR3, the DNA is TGCGCCAGCAGCCAAGATATACGGGACGAGCAGTACTTC. It specifies CASSQDIRDEQYF.

This chain uses TRBV20-1 with TRBJ2-7, with D perhaps TRBD2 (5 bases). CDR1 and CDR2 from the germline V gene are DFQATT and SNEGSKA (reference sequence). The CDR3 sequence is 15 residues long. V was cut by 4 bases and J by 2 bases, with 18 bases left in between. CDR3 nucleotides: TGCAGTGCTAATTACCTCGAGGGCAATCCCTACGAGCAGTACTTC. Amino acids: CSANYLEGNPYEQYF.

This clonotype has a single count. The rearrangement links TRBV7-9 to TRBJ2-3, with a tentative D call TRBD2 (5 bases). Looked up from germline, CDR1 is SEHNR and CDR2 is FQNEAQ (reference sequence). Trimming shortened V by 1 base and J by 4 bases, and 18 bases separated the two germline ends. The CDR3 runs to 17 residues. DNA of the CDR3: TGTGCCAGCAGCTTAGTTCGGAGGCAGTGGCAGGCAGATACGCAGTATTTT. It encodes CASSLVRRQWQADTQYF.

The chain joins TRBV7-9 to TRBJ2-2; D is unresolved. Germline-derived CDR1 and CDR2 are SEHNR and FQNEAQ (reference sequence). V lost 3 bases, J lost 0 bases, and 14 bases lay in between. The CDR3 covers 17 residues. This CDR3 reads CASSFPAVQTNTGELFF. CDR3 DNA sequence: TGTGCCAGCAGCTTTCCGGCAGTCCAAACGAACACCGGGGAGCTGTTTTTT.

This chain uses TRBV12-3 or TRBV12-4 with TRBJ1-5; D is unclear. The CDR3 totals 14 residues. Trimming pared 3 bases from V and 5 bases from J, leaving 11 bases between. The CDR3 coding sequence is TGTGCCAGCAGTTTGGGCCCCAGTGATCAGCCCCAGCATTTT. This encodes CASSLGPSDQPQHF.

V usage is TRBV9 and J usage is TRBJ2-2; no reliable D call. The CDR3 extends over 11 amino acids. Germline-derived CDR1 and CDR2 are SGDLS and YYNGEE. The V gene lost 4 bases and the J gene lost 8 bases, with 6 bases spanning the gap. The CDR3 here is CASSSRGELFF. CDR3 DNA sequence: TGTGCCAGCAGCTCACGAGGGGAGCTGTTTTTT.

The chain couples TRBV29-1 to TRBJ2-1; D may be TRBD1 or TRBD2 (6 bases each). The CDR3 is made up of 14 amino acids. Trimming removed 4 bases from V and 9 bases from J, with 19 bases in between. The germline V gene encodes CDR1 SQVTM and CDR2 ANQGSEA. DNA for the CDR3: TGCAGCGTTGGACCCACGGTGGGGGGCCCTGAGCAGTTCTTC. This gives the protein CSVGPTVGGPEQFF.

The V gene is TRBV29-1, the J gene TRBJ1-5; D is undetermined. Trimming pared 5 bases from V and 0 bases from J, leaving 8 bases between. The CDR3 has 13 residues. The germline V gene has CDR1 SQVTM and CDR2 ANQGSEA. For the CDR3, the DNA is TGCAGCGTTCTAGGGATTAGCAATCAGCCCCAGCATTTT. Translated, it gives CSVLGISNQPQHF.

The J gene is TRBJ2-7, the V gene TRBV20-1; 8 bases fit TRBD2. This CDR3 has 14 residues. The V gene's germline CDR1 is DFQATT and CDR2 SNEGSKA (reference sequence). V trimming: 5 bases; J trimming: 5 bases; junction bases outside the gene matches: 11. The CDR3 loop reads CSALDLAGLNEQYF. Written as DNA, the CDR3 is TGCAGTGCTCTTGATCTAGCGGGTTTGAACGAGCAGTACTTC.

The gene calls are TRBV29-1 and TRBJ1-2, with D tentatively TRBD1 (5 bases). V lost 7 bases, J lost 4 bases, and 19 bases lay in between. The CDR3 is made up of 14 amino acids. Per germline, CDR1 SQVTM and CDR2 ANQGSEA. In DNA form, the CDR3 reads TGCAGCGGGGGACCTCCCCCAGAGGGCTATGGCTACACCTTC. Translated, it gives CSGGPPPEGYGYTF.

The gene calls are TRBV11-2 and TRBJ1-1; no reliable D call. The V end lost 1 base, the J end lost 4 bases, and 10 bases lay between the germline ends. The CDR3 has 14 residues. The germline gives CDR1 SGHAT, CDR2 FQNNGV. The CDR3 bases are TGTGCCAGCAGCTTAGCTGTTCGGGGCACTGAAGCTTTCTTT. It codes for CASSLAVRGTEAFF.

The genes are TRBV7-9 and TRBJ2-7, with TRBD1 matching over 10 bases. Trimming took 4 bases from V and 4 from J; bases not matched to a gene: 7. The germline gives CDR1 SEHNR, CDR2 FQNEAQ (reference sequence). The length of the CDR3 is 15 residues. Here the CDR3 DNA reads TGTGCCAGCAGCTCACCGGGACAGGGGAAGTACGAGCAGTACTTC. Translation: CASSSPGQGKYEQYF.

V and J are TRBV27 and TRBJ2-2; 15 positions agree with TRBD2. V dropped 5 bases and J dropped 3; count of bases not matched to a gene: 7. This CDR3 has 18 residues. Germline CDR1 reads MNHEY; CDR2 reads SMNVEV (reference sequence). The CDR3 sequence: CASSPGLAGGLYTGELFF. CDR3 coding DNA: TGTGCCAGCAGTCCCGGACTAGCGGGGGGGCTATACACCGGGGAGCTGTTTTTT.

The chain recombines TRBV29-1 with TRBJ1-2, with unresolved D. Trimming stripped 3 bases from V and 7 bases from J, with 9 bases between. The CDR3 is made up of 11 amino acids. Germline CDR1 and CDR2: SQVTM and ANQGSEA. CDR3 loop: CSVEDRFGYTF. Written as DNA, the CDR3 is TGCAGCGTTGAGGATCGGTTTGGCTACACCTTC.

This clonotype was seen just once. This chain connects TRBV27 to TRBJ1-2; the match to TRBD1 covers 8 bases. V lost 0 bases, J lost 0 bases, and 3 bases stayed unmatched. Per the germline V gene, CDR1 is MNHEY and CDR2 is SMNVEV (reference sequence). This CDR3 comprises 16 residues. This CDR3 reads CASSLSWTGTNYGYTF. The CDR3 coding sequence is TGTGCCAGCAGTTTATCGTGGACAGGGACTAACTATGGCTACACCTTC.

The chain employs TRBV7-9 and TRBJ1-4, with D possibly TRBD1 on 5 matching bases. Trimming left V 4 bases short and J 3 bases short, with 15 bases between. Per the germline V gene, CDR1 is SEHNR and CDR2 is FQNEAQ (reference sequence). The CDR3 totals 16 residues. CDR3 residues: CASSSVTGAPNEKLFF. Here the CDR3 DNA reads TGTGCCAGCAGCTCGGTCACCGGGGCTCCTAATGAAAAACTGTTTTTT.

This clonotype was recorded only once. The chain recombines TRBV30 with TRBJ2-7; the D gene could be TRBD1 or TRBD2 (5 bases each). The CDR3 totals 11 residues. Trimming removed 1 base from V and 6 bases from J, with 7 bases in between. Per germline, CDR1 GTSNPN and CDR2 SVGIG (reference sequence). The CDR3 sequence is CAWSAGREQYF. The CDR3 DNA is TGTGCCTGGAGTGCGGGGCGCGAGCAGTACTTC.